The present entry profiles one T cell receptor (beta chain) with its context. Per the germline V gene, CDR1 is SGHRS and CDR2 is YFSETQ. This CDR3 contains 17 residues. V lost 4 bases and J 0 bases, leaving 17 bases between the germline ends. The data originate from a study of blood T cell repertoires in COVID-19. Study context: Samples of COVID-19 (acute and convalescent) were obtained from the United States, Italy and Spain. In each case, the material was cDNA or gDNA derived from T cells, B-cell-depleted T cells, or PBMCs.

Per the original methods: By means of reference gene primer amplification, nucleated cell counts were estimated. Sequencing was performed with immunoSEQ multiplex PCR; in TCRdb, only in-frame clones are kept and a portion is missing. The DNA gave D and trimming, while V, J and clone size come from that table. The table includes tens of thousands of clones, roughly 87% detected once. The rearrangement uses TRBV5-1 and TRBJ2-1; the D is unclear. Specimen: peripheral blood. The sequence came from a woman aged 50 to 60 with COVID-19, enrolled during active disease. The CDR3 DNA is TGCGCCAGCAGCGTGGAGTACCCCGGCGGCTCCTACAATGAGCAGTTCTTC. It codes for CASSVEYPGGSYNEQFF. The entire variable domain, with the rest obtained from reference TRBV5-1 and TRBJ2-1, is as follows: KAGVTQTPRYLIKTRGQQVTLSCSPISGHRSVSWYQQTPGQGLQFLFEYFSETQRNKGNFPGRFSGRQFSNSRSEMNVSTLELGDSALYLCASSVEYPGGSYNEQFFGPGTRLTVL.